The text below deals with one TCR beta chain. Its specificity is unknown. Sequencing used immunoSEQ multiplex PCR; TCRdb keeps in-frame clones, though not all of them. Of 100,000 to 150,000 clones listed, nearly 90% are singletons. The data were taken from a study of cytomegalovirus exposure and HLA in healthy donors. Study summary: According to later analysis, the same platform produced the 120 or so validation and 600 to 800 first-cohort repertoires.

The CDR3 length is 17 residues. Germline V gives CDR1 SGHTA, CDR2 FQGNSA. The V end lost 1 base, the J end lost 1 base, and 15 bases lay between the germline ends. The study's findings and limits: In vitro assays verified that a few CMV-associated chains recognized CMV antigens specifically.

The gene calls are TRBV7-2 and TRBJ2-3; possible D gene TRBD2, 6 bases. The receptor comes from a woman aged 18-35 years in good health and CMV-seronegative. The sample comprised PBMCs. The CDR3 region is CASSLVHRASGTDTQYF. The CDR3 nucleotides are TGTGCCAGCAGCTTAGTCCATAGGGCTAGCGGCACAGATACGCAGTATTTT.